The 8 T cell receptor beta chains listed next were all sequenced from one sample in a study of shared clonotypes between healthy human individuals. Naive-designated CD8 cells lacked CD45RO, were positively enriched for CCR7, and omitted terminally differentiated effector memory CD45RA+ cells. Only in-frame clones appear in the TCRdb table, and some are missing; sequencing was by immunoSEQ multiplex PCR. This table holds about 2 million clones, approximately 94% found once. The sample taken for sequencing was naive CD8+ T cells sorted from blood. The receptors originated from a man younger than 35 in good health.

Concerning this clone itself: The junction differs from germline at one of its ends, possibly a read error. The V call is TRBV30, the J call TRBJ1-2; TRBD1 matches 9 bases. The V gene's germline CDR1 is GTSNPN and CDR2 SVGIG (reference sequence). The CDR3 is 10 residues long. CDR3 in DNA: TGTGCCTGGCGCGGGACAGGGTATAACTTC. Protein sequence: CAWRGTGYNF.

This rearrangement joins TRBV28 to TRBJ2-1; D ambiguous. The germline V gene has CDR1 MDHEN and CDR2 SYDVKM. The V and J ends lost 3 bases and 0 bases respectively, with 12 bases between them. CDR3 length equals 16 residues. This CDR3 reads CASSFGTESSYNEQFF. DNA of the CDR3: TGTGCCAGCAGTTTCGGAACCGAGAGCTCCTACAATGAGCAGTTCTTC.

This clone was counted only a few times. Written as DNA, the CDR3 is TGTGCCAGCAGCTTCCCAGTGCAGGGCGAGCAGTACTTC. It translates to CASSFPVQGEQYF. V and J are TRBV7-9 and TRBJ2-7, with D possibly being TRBD1 (5 bases). The CDR3 totals 13 residues. CDR1 and CDR2 (germline): SEHNR, FQNEAQ (reference sequence). V gave up 3 bases and J gave up 6 bases, with 12 bases separating them.

J is TRBJ2-5 and V is TRBV7-8, with 8 bases identical to TRBD1. This CDR3 is 14 amino acids long. Trimming cost V 5 bases and J 5 bases; bases outside gene matches: 7. Germline assignment: CDR1 SGHVS and CDR2 FQNEAQ. CDR3 DNA: TGTGCCAGCAGCGGAACACAGGGGGGTGAGACCCAGTACTTC. This gives the protein CASSGTQGGETQYF.

The gene calls are TRBV5-1 and TRBJ2-1; no reliable D call. Between the trimmed V and J ends, which lost 4 bases and 0 bases, there was a span of 11 bases. The germline V gene has CDR1 SGHRS and CDR2 YFSETQ. The CDR3 length is 15 residues. In nucleotides, the CDR3 is TGCGCCAGCAGCCCGCGGACGAGCTCCTACAATGAGCAGTTCTTC. Encoded protein: CASSPRTSSYNEQFF.

This clone was detected only once. The rearrangement joins TRBV19 to TRBJ1-1; a possible D gene is TRBD1 (5 bases). V lost 0 bases and J 0 bases, leaving 8 bases between the germline ends. From germline, CDR1 is LNHDA and CDR2 SQIVND (reference sequence). The CDR3 has 15 residues. The CDR3 protein is CASSIDGHLNTEAFF. For the CDR3, the DNA is TGTGCCAGTAGTATAGATGGACACCTGAACACTGAAGCTTTCTTT.

The chain has TRBV30 and TRBJ2-5; no definite D call. This CDR3 has 11 amino acids. The V gene lost 4 bases and the J gene lost 2 bases, with 5 bases spanning the gap. Germline CDR1 GTSNPN, CDR2 SVGIG (reference sequence). CDR3 nucleotides: TGTGCCTGGAAGATACAAGAGACCCAGTACTTC. Translating it yields CAWKIQETQYF.

In nucleotides, the CDR3 is TGTGCCAGCAGTTTTCACAGGGGTGATTACGAGCAGTACTTC. Translated, it gives CASSFHRGDYEQYF. This chain connects TRBV6-5 to TRBJ2-7; 7 nucleotides agree with TRBD1. The germline V gene encodes CDR1 MNHEY and CDR2 SVGAGI. Unmatched junction bases numbered 7, after V lost 4 bases and J lost 4 bases. CDR3 length equals 14 residues.